This record covers a single T cell receptor beta chain. Its binding antigen is unknown. No much larger clonotype is one base removed from it; base qualities were not supplied. The data belong to a study of post-analysis software for immune sequencing data (dated by TCRdb to 2014 to 2015). Concerning the study at large: Recorded disease courses included relapsing-remitting, secondary progressive and progressive-relapsing multiple sclerosis, with some patients lacking subtype annotation. The patient repertoires were compared against more than 10 previously published healthy control repertoires obtained from donors aged 6 to 25 years. A subset of samples was prepared in parallel using single-end sample barcoding, then pooled and co-amplified after Illumina adapter ligation. The study at large found these results: Multiple sclerosis patients had significantly lower normalized Chao1 diversity than controls, a result that suggests substantial peripheral T-cell clonal expansion. Direct clustering with F measure revealed strong co-clustering of samples prepared in the same batch, which led to a batch-effect correction. The multiple sclerosis patient group was slightly younger than the control group. Significantly higher frequencies in patients than in controls were found for several TRBV segments, including TRBV5-6, TRBV5-1 and TRBV20-1.

V loses 1 base of germline sequence and J loses 0 bases, and the interval between the two ends is 25 bases. The CDR3, from cysteine to phenylalanine, totals 20 residues. The DNA shown is the 60-base CDR3, in frame from base 1. The germline V gene sets CDR1 to SGHTA and CDR2 to FQGNSA. To demonstrate the VDJtools post-analysis software, TCR beta repertoires were profiled from the peripheral blood of over ten young patients with multiple sclerosis. The patients with multiple sclerosis were children and adolescents between about 6 and 17 years of age. Libraries were made using PCR. TCRdb records Illumina HiSeq 2500 as the sequencer. To reduce PCR and sequencing biases, unique molecular identifiers were built into the TCR beta cDNA libraries. Approximately 500,000 cDNA molecules were obtained for every 1 to 10 million input T cells, so each molecule roughly corresponded to one T cell. The patient libraries were prepared and sequenced using the same protocol as the earlier healthy control dataset. Within a given batch, samples were prepared together, multiplexed and sequenced on the same HiSeq lane. In the original analysis: Raw barcoded reads were processed with MIGEC, and single-read molecular identifier groups were discarded before consensus assembly and CDR3 extraction. VDJtools was used for post-analysis of the clonotype tables, and diversity was normalized by down-sampling every dataset to the size of the smallest sample. In repertoire overlap clustering, CDR3 amino acid sequences, but not nucleotide sequences, were matched to correct batch-related cross-sample contamination. Through fastp at Q25 and MiXCR, TCRdb rebuilt clones from the public reads, retaining in-frame beta chains. Every CDR3 protein is listed once, alongside the most common genes and DNA of its rows. TCRdb, rather than the study authors, made the V and J calls. In all, the sample holds 350,000 to 450,000 distinct CDR3 sequences, and 35% to 45% of those were seen once. The biggest ten clones account for approximately 7.7% of the sample.

The sequenced sample was blood. The chain joins TRBV7-2 to TRBJ2-7; the D gene cannot be resolved beyond TRBD1 or TRBD2, each matching 6 bases. The clonotype originates from a girl under 10 years old with multiple sclerosis. The nucleotides read TGTGCCAGCAGCTTAGTTCGGGGCAGGGGAGGTGGTACTGGCTCCTACGAGCAGTACTTC. The translation is CASSLVRGRGGGTGSYEQYF.